This T cell receptor beta chain was obtained from a study of T cell changes during pregnancy in multiple sclerosis. This table comes from immunoSEQ multiplex PCR, and its TCRdb copy is limited to in-frame clones, with some not included. The sample carries more than 45,000 clones, 93% recorded once. The CDR3 spans 17 residues. From germline, CDR1 is SGDLS and CDR2 YYNGEE. The V and J ends lost 1 base and 8 bases, in that order; junction bases with no gene match: 16. V and J are TRBV9 and TRBJ1-1; TRBD1 matches 8 bases. This sequence originates from a female donor with multiple sclerosis, enrolled in a pregnancy study. The source was CD8+ T cells from peripheral blood mononuclear cells, collected in the second trimester of pregnancy. This chain's CDR3 is CASSVYPRDRRASEAFF. Written as DNA, the CDR3 is TGTGCCAGCAGCGTATACCCCAGGGACAGGCGGGCGTCAGAAGCTTTCTTT.